Below, one T cell receptor beta chain is given with its context. This clone's antigen is unknown. Base qualities are not recorded, but no much larger clone differs from it by a single base. This sample was taken from a study of blood T cell repertoires in COVID-19 (dated by TCRdb to about 2020). As for the study more broadly: The collaborator samples originated in the United States, Italy and Spain and spanned the acute and convalescent phases of COVID-19. Subjects who had been exposed to COVID-19, were actively infected with it, or had recovered from it provided the deeply sampled blood TCRbeta repertoires that made up the dataset. The prospective study material was composed of cDNA or gDNA derived from T cells, B-cell-depleted T cells, or PBMCs. Samples came from the ongoing ImmuneRACE study (first 160 participants) plus 1,254 subjects from 6 global collaborators. A de-identified subject ID, COVID-19 status, age in years and sex were almost always included in the sample metadata. A freely available public database, intended as a resource for researchers studying the immune response to SARS-CoV-2, is where the repertoires were released. Where HLA class I and class II types were available, the types were taken from metadata supplied by the sample provider, not from assay-based typing.

CDR1 and CDR2 (SEHNR, FQNEAQ) derive from the germline V gene (reference sequence). Including the terminal cysteine and phenylalanine, the CDR3 comprises 16 residues. Of all the DNA, just the CDR3 is kept, 48 bases in frame from base 1. Germline trimming: 4 bases from V, 1 base from J; junction bases outside gene matches: 3. Whole blood was collected in K2EDTA tubes by collaborating institutions according to the institutions' own protocols. Collaborator samples were shipped for TCRbeta analysis as frozen whole blood, isolated PBMCs, or DNA extracted from either sample type. Results the study describes overall, beyond this receptor: The quantity of clinical and demographic metadata differed by source and by participant and was supplied without curation.

TCRbeta CDR3 regions were amplified from genomic DNA by means of the immunoSEQ Assay, a bias-controlled multiplex PCR. Concerning the study's data processing: The number of nucleated cells in each sample was estimated by amplification of reference gene primers within the assay. Sequence reads were collapsed and filtered to measure the absolute abundance of every unique TCRbeta CDR3 rearrangement. For each sample, productive Simpson clonality was calculated as the square root of Simpson's diversity index across productive rearrangements. Sourced from immuneACCESS, this table was stored by TCRdb with only in-frame sequences that have V and J called. A share of the clones is absent; for the studies checked, an unresolved V gene accounts for under half, and the remainder has no known explanation. V and J calls and clone size come straight from that table; D and trimming were deduced from the DNA. The sample profile shows about 8,400 clones; 80% to 90% of them were found once. The ten largest clones add up to 9.4% of the sample.

The rearrangement joined TRBV7-9 to TRBJ2-5, and 13 bases in between align with TRBD2. Sequencing was done on a sample of peripheral blood. This receptor was identified in a man aged 55 to 70 with acute or convalescent COVID-19. The CDR3 has the sequence CASSSGLAGVQETQYF. In nucleotides, the sequence is TGTGCCAGCAGCTCCGGACTAGCGGGGGTCCAAGAGACCCAGTACTTC.